This TCR beta chain was observed in a study of shared clonotypes between healthy human individuals. V lost 1 base, J lost 5 bases, and 12 bases lay in between. Germline CDR1 and CDR2: SGHRS and YFSETQ. CDR3 length: 14 residues. Assay: immunoSEQ multiplex PCR; the TCRdb copy retains only in-frame clones and omits some. The sample shows 600,000 to 700,000 clones, roughly 73% of them seen only once. The chain uses TRBV5-1 and TRBJ2-5; possibly TRBD1 or TRBD2 for D (5 bases each). The sequence derives from a woman in her twenties or thirties in good health. Specimen: memory CD4+ T cells sorted from blood. This sample's subset: CD45RA-negative fraction. In nucleotides, the CDR3 is TGCGCCAGCAGCTTGAGTGGGGGTAGGGAGACCCAGTACTTC. This sequence encodes CASSLSGGRETQYF.